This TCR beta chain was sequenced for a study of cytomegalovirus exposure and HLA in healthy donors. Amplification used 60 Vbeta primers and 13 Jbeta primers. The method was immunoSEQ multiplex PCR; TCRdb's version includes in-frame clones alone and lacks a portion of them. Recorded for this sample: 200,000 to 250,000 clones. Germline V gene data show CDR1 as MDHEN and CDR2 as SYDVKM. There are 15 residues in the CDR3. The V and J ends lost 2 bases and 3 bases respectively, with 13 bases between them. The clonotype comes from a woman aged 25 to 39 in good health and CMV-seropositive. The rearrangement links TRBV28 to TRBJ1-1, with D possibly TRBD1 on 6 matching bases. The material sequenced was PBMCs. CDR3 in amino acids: CASSLNPTGHTEAFF. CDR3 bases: TGTGCCAGCAGTTTAAACCCGACAGGTCACACTGAAGCTTTCTTT.